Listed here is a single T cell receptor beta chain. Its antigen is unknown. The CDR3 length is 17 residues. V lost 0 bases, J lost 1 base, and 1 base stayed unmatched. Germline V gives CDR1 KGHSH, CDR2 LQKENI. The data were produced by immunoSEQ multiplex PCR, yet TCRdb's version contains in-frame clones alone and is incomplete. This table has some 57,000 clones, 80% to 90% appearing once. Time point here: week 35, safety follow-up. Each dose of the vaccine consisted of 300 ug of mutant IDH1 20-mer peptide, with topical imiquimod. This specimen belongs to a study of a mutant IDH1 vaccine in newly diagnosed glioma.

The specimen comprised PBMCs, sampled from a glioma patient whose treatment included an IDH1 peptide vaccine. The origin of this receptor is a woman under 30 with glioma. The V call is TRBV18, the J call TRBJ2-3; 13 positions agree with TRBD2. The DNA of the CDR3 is TGTGCCAGCTCACCACCTGGACTAGCGGGGGGCACAGATACGCAGTATTTT. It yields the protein CASSPPGLAGGTDTQYF.